What follows is one TCR beta chain and its context. Its antigen remains unknown. Clones were read by immunoSEQ multiplex PCR, and TCRdb kept only the in-frame ones, dropping some. The sample comprises about 1 million clones, about 75% of which are singletons, and around 1.5% rests with the top ten. This specimen belongs to a study of shared clonotypes between healthy human individuals. Study-wide results and limits: Larger estimated richness was generally seen in naive subsets than in memory subsets. Blood alone was sampled, and tissue repertoires likely differ.

V lost 2 bases to trimming and J lost 6 bases; unmatched junction nucleotides: 11. CDR1 SEHNR and CDR2 FQNEAQ come from the germline V gene (reference sequence). The CDR3 sequence is 16 residues long. The source of this sequence is a man between 18 and 29 years old in good health. The specimen was memory CD4+ T cells sorted from blood. As to subset: CD45RA-negative fraction. This chain links TRBV7-9 with TRBJ2-3; 7 bases match TRBD2. CDR3 DNA: TGTGCCAGCAGCTTACAGACTAGCCCCCCTATGGATACGCAGTATTTT. Protein: CASSLQTSPPMDTQYF.